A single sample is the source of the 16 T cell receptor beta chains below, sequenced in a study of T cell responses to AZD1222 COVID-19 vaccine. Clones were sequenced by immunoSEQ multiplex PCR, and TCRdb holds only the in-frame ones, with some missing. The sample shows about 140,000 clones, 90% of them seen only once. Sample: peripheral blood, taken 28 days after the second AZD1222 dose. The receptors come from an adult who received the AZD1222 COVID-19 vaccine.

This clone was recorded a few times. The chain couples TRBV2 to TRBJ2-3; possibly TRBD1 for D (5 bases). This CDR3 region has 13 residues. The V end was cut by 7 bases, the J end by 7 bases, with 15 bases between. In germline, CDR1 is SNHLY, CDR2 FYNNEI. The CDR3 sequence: CASNQQGLNTQYF. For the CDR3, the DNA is TGTGCCAGCAACCAGCAGGGTCTAAATACGCAGTATTTT.

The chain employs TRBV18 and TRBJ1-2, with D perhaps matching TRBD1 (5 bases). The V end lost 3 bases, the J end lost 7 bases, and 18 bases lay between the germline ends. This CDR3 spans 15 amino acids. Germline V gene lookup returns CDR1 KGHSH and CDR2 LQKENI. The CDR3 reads CASSPGTATSTGYTF. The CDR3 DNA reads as TGTGCCAGCTCACCTGGGACCGCGACATCGACTGGCTACACCTTC. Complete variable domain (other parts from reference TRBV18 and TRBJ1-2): NAGVMQNPRHLVRRRGQEARLRCSPMKGHSHVYWYRQLPEEGLKFMVYLQKENIIDESGMPKERFSAEFPKEGPSILRIQQVVRGDSAAYFCASSPGTATSTGYTFGSGTRLTVV.

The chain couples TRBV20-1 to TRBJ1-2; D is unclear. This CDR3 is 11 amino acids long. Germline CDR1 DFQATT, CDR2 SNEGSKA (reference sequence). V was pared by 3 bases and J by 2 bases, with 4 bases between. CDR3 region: CSASFNYGYTF. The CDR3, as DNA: TGCAGTGCTAGTTTCAACTATGGCTACACCTTC.

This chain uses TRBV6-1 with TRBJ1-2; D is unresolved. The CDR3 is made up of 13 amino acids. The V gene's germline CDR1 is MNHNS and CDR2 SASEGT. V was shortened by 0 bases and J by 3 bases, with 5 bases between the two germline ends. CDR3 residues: CASSEATDYGYTF. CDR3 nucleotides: TGTGCCAGCAGTGAAGCAACGGACTATGGCTACACCTTC.

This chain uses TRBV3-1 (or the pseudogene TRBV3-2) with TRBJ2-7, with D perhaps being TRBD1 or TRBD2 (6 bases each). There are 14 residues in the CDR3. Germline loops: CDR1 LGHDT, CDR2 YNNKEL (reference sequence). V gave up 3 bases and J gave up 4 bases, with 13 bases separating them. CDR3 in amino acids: CASSQGGHLYEQYF. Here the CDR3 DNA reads TGTGCCAGCAGCCAGGGGGGACATCTTTACGAGCAGTACTTC.

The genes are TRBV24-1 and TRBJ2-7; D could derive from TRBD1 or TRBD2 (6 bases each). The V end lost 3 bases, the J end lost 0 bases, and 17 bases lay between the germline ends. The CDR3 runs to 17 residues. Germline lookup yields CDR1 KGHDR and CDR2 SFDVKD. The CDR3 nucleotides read TGTGCCACCAGTGATGGGGGACTGCAGGGGAGCTCCTACGAGCAGTACTTC. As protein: CATSDGGLQGSSYEQYF.

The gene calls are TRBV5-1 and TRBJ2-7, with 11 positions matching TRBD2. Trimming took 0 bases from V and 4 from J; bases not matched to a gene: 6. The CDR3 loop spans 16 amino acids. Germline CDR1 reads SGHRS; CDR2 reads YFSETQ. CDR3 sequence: CASSLGLAGGGYEQYF. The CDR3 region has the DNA TGCGCCAGCAGCTTGGGGCTAGCGGGAGGAGGGTACGAGCAGTACTTC.

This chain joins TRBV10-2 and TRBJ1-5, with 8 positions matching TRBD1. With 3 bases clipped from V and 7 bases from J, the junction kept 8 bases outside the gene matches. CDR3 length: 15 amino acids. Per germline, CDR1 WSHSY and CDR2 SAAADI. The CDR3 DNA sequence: TGCGCCAGCAGTGATCGTCAGGGGGCAGGACAGCCCCAGCATTTT. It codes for CASSDRQGAGQPQHF.

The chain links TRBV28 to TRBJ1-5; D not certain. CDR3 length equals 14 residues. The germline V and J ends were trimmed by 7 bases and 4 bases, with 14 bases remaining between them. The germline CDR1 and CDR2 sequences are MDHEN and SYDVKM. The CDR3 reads CASKAGEMNQPQHF. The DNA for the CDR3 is TGTGCCAGCAAAGCCGGGGAAATGAATCAGCCCCAGCATTTT.

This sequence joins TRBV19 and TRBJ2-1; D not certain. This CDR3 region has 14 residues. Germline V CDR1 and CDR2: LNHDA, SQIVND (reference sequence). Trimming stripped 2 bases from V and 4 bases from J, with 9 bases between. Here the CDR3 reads CASSILSEYNEQFF. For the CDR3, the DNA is TGTGCCAGTAGTATATTGTCTGAATACAATGAGCAGTTCTTC.

CDR3: CAWSVGTGSLESGNTIYF. CDR3 nucleotide sequence: TGTGCCTGGAGTGTAGGGACAGGGAGCCTAGAGTCTGGAAACACCATATATTTT. The rearrangement links TRBV30 to TRBJ1-3, with 9 bases fitting TRBD1. The CDR3 is made up of 18 amino acids. Germline assignment: CDR1 GTSNPN and CDR2 SVGIG (reference sequence). J lost 1 base, V lost 0 bases, and 10 bases had no gene match.

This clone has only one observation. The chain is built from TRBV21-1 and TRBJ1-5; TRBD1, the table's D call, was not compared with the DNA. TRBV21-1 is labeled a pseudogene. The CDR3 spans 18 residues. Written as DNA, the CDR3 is TGTGCCAGCAGCCCGACAGGGTCCCAGGGGCCCATCAATCAGCCCCAGCATTTT. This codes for CASSPTGSQGPINQPQHF.

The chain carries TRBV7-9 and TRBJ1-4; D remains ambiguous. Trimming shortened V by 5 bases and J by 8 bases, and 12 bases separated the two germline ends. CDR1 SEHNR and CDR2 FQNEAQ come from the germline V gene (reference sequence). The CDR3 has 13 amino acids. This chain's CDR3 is CASSMTGGEKLFF. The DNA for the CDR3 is TGTGCCAGCAGCATGACGGGAGGGGAAAAACTGTTTTTT.

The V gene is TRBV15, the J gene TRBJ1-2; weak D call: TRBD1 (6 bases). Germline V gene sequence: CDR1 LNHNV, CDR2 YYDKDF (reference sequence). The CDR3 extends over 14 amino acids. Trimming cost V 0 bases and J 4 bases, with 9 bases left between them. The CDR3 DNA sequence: TGTGCCACCAGCAGAGAAGGGGGGCTCTATGGCTACACCTTC. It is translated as CATSREGGLYGYTF.

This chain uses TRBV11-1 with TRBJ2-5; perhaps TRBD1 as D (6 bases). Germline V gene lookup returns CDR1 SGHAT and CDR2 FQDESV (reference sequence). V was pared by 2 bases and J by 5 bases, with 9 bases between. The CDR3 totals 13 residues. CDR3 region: CASSLIQGETQYF. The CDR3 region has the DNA TGTGCCAGCAGCTTAATTCAGGGGGAGACCCAGTACTTC.

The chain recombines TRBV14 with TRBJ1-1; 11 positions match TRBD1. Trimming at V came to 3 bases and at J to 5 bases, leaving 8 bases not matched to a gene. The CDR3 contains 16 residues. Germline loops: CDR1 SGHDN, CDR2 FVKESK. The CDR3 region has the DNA TGTGCCAGCAGCCATCTAGAGGGACAGGGGGTAACTGAAGCTTTCTTT. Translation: CASSHLEGQGVTEAFF.